This T cell receptor beta chain was identified in a study of T-cell reconstitution after alpha-beta-depleted transplantation in children. Unique molecular identifiers tagged the TCRbeta library. TCRdb fed the PCR reads into MiXCR, producing one record per CDR3 protein. Among hundreds of thousands of distinct CDR3 sequences listed, roughly 23% were seen once. V dropped 3 bases and J dropped 5; count of bases not matched to a gene: 6. CDR3 length equals 16 residues. Germline V gene lookup returns CDR1 SGHRS and CDR2 YFSETQ. This clonotype was obtained from a girl aged 2 to 9 with Fanconi anemia, due to receive a stem cell transplant. Source: PBMCs, taken before TCRalphabeta/CD19-depleted stem cell transplant. This chain uses TRBV5-1 with TRBJ1-6; 9 positions agree with TRBD1. The CDR3 DNA reads TGCGCCAGCAGCTACCGGGACAGGGCAGATAATTCACCCCTCCACTTT. Its protein product is CASSYRDRADNSPLHF.